This T cell receptor (beta chain) comes out of a study of T cell changes during pregnancy in multiple sclerosis. V dropped 6 bases and J dropped 10 bases, with 13 bases sitting between them. This CDR3 is 12 amino acids long. Germline V lookup: CDR1 SNHLY, CDR2 FYNNEI. Sequencing was performed with immunoSEQ multiplex PCR; in TCRdb, only in-frame clones are kept and a portion is missing. The sample gives just over 80,000 clones, nearly 95% of which show up once; around 1.1% is in the top ten. The TCR comes from a female donor with multiple sclerosis, enrolled in a pregnancy study. V usage is TRBV2 and J usage is TRBJ2-1; a weak D match, TRBD2 (6 bases). This material consisted of peripheral blood, taken in the second trimester of pregnancy. The CDR3 protein is CASSGRGWEQFF. The CDR3 DNA sequence: TGTGCCAGCAGCGGGAGAGGATGGGAGCAGTTCTTC.